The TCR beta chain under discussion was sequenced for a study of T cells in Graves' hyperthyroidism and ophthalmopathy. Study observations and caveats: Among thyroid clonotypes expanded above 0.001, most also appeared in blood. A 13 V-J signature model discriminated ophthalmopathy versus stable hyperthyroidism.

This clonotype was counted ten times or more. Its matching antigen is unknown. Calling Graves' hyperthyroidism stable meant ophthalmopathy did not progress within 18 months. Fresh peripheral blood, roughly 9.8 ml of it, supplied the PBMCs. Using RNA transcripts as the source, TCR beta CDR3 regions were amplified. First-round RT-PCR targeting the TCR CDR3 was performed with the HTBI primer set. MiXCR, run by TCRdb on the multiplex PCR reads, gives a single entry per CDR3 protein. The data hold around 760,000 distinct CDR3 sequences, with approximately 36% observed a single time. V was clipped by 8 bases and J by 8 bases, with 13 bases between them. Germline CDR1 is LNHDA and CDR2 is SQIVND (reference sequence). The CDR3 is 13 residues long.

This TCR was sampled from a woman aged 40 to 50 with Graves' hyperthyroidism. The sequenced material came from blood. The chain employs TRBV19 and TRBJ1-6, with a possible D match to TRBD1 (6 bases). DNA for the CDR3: TGTGCCAGTCAACAGGGAGCTGATTCACCCCTCCACTTT. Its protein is CASQQGADSPLHF.